The clone carrying this TCR beta chain was detected only once. This sample was included in a study of blood T cell repertoires in COVID-19. On the study more broadly: The study drew acute and convalescent COVID-19 samples from the United States, Italy and Spain. Sources were T cells, B-cell-depleted T cells, or PBMCs; the material itself was cDNA or gDNA.

Original processing methods: Amplifying reference gene primers gave estimates of nucleated cell counts. The protocol was immunoSEQ multiplex PCR, while the TCRdb copy is restricted to in-frame clones and leaves out a portion. The V and J calls and the clone size are those of that table, but D and trimming were determined from the DNA. The sample includes about 80,000 clones, roughly 79% seen only once; the top ten take approximately 15%. V gave up 0 bases and J gave up 8 bases; unmatched junction bases: 7. CDR3 length: 17 amino acids. The V gene's germline CDR1 is PRHDT and CDR2 FYEKMQ (reference sequence).

Sequencing used peripheral blood. The chain carries TRBV13 and TRBJ2-1, with 13 bases that match TRBD2. The clonotype was recovered from a human donor in a cohort sampled during active COVID-19. DNA of the CDR3: TGTGCCAGCAGCTTAGGCCTACTAGCGGGGGGGCGAGATGAGCAGTTCTTC. Its translation: CASSLGLLAGGRDEQFF.